One and the same sample provided the 5 T cell receptor beta chains below, sequenced in a study of shared T cell receptors in the human thymus. Libraries were prepared by immunoSEQ multiplex PCR; TCRdb keeps only in-frame clonotypes and omits some of them. The table lists 600,000 or so clones, 80% to 90% of them singletons. This sample was also put to use in a study of human thymus T cells.

The sequenced sample consisted of thymocytes. Receptors originate from a boy less than two years old with a congenital heart defect.

The table lists this clone with a count of one. The V and J genes are TRBV28 and TRBJ2-7, with D hard to call. V lost 5 bases to trimming and J lost 3 bases, with 20 bases between them. The CDR3 is made up of 16 amino acids. Germline assignment: CDR1 MDHEN and CDR2 SYDVKM. The chain's CDR3 is CASSPPLELRSYEQYF. The CDR3 DNA follows: TGTGCCAGCAGTCCACCCCTCGAACTCCGAAGCTACGAGCAGTACTTC.

This sequence joins TRBV15 and TRBJ1-5; possibly TRBD1 for D (6 bases). CDR3 length: 17 amino acids. Germline V gene data show CDR1 as LNHNV and CDR2 as YYDKDF (reference sequence). Trimming stripped 4 bases from V and 1 base from J, with 17 bases between. The CDR3 coding sequence is TGTGCCACCAGCATCCATCAAGGGACACTAAGCAATCAGCCCCAGCATTTT. This sequence encodes CATSIHQGTLSNQPQHF.

The rearrangement joins TRBV18 to TRBJ2-3; D unclear. Trimming cost V 4 bases and J 2 bases, with 16 bases left between them. The CDR3 runs 16 residues. CDR1 and CDR2 from the germline V gene are KGHSH and LQKENI. CDR3 region: CASSQPLTSYTDTQYF. The CDR3 coding sequence is TGTGCCAGCTCACAACCATTGACTTCTTACACAGATACGCAGTATTTT. Combining the CDR3 with reference TRBV18 and TRBJ2-3 gives the whole variable domain NAGVMQNPRHLVRRRGQEARLRCSPMKGHSHVYWYRQLPEEGLKFMVYLQKENIIDESGMPKERFSAEFPKEGPSILRIQQVVRGDSAAYFCASSQPLTSYTDTQYFGPGTRLTVL.

The rearrangement joins TRBV5-6 to TRBJ2-1; tentative D call: TRBD1 (6 bases). CDR1 and CDR2 from the germline V gene are SGHDT and YYEEEE. Between the trimmed V and J ends, which lost 2 bases and 6 bases, there was a span of 12 bases. There are 14 residues in the CDR3. CDR3 in amino acids: CASSFPDRPNEQFF. CDR3 in DNA: TGTGCCAGCAGCTTCCCTGACAGGCCCAATGAGCAGTTCTTC.

The rearrangement joins TRBV18 to TRBJ2-5, with TRBD1 as a possible D gene (6 bases). V was clipped by 2 bases and J by 3 bases, with 10 bases between them. There are 14 residues in the CDR3. From germline, CDR1 is KGHSH and CDR2 LQKENI. This CDR3 is CASSPISGEETQYF. DNA for the CDR3: TGTGCCAGCTCACCAATCTCAGGGGAAGAGACCCAGTACTTC.